The 3 T cell receptor beta chains below were found in one sample sequenced in a study of T cell repertoires in cytomegalovirus infection. MiXCR, run by TCRdb on the reads, gives a single entry per CDR3 protein. The sample consists of about 160,000 distinct CDR3 sequences, roughly 22% of them appearing once. Their antigens remain unidentified. Sequencing used CD8+ T cells from cultured PBMCs, obtained from culture after CMV antigen stimulation. The source of these receptors is a human donor in good health (CMV status not recorded). Some clones in this sample may be carry-over from other donors' samples.

The gene calls are TRBV9 and TRBJ1-4; D not certain. Looked up from germline, CDR1 is SGDLS and CDR2 is YYNGEE. This CDR3 is 12 amino acids long. V lost 6 bases and J lost 7, with 10 bases in between. CDR3 protein: CASMGNGEKLFF. The DNA for the CDR3 is TGTGCCAGCATGGGTAATGGTGAAAAACTGTTTTTT.

The chain uses TRBV6-2 or TRBV6-3 and TRBJ2-7, with D tentatively TRBD1 (5 bases). This CDR3 contains 16 residues. Germline V gene data show CDR1 as MNHEY and CDR2 as SVGEGT. Trimming cost V 5 bases and J 4 bases, with 21 bases left between them. CDR3 loop: CASSTPRQFPIYEQYF. The DNA for the CDR3 is TGTGCCAGCAGTACACCGCGACAGTTCCCCATTTACGAGCAGTACTTC.

The chain combines TRBV28 with TRBJ2-1; 8 bases match TRBD2. This CDR3 spans 15 amino acids. Germline assignment: CDR1 MDHEN and CDR2 SYDVKM. V lost 3 bases and J lost 3; bases outside the gene matches: 4. CDR3 nucleotide sequence: TGTGCCAGCAGTTTGGAGGGACTAGACTACAATGAGCAGTTCTTC. Translating it yields CASSLEGLDYNEQFF.